The 27 T cell receptor beta chains given below trace back to one sample, sequenced in a study of vaccination and CD4 T cells after COVID-19 (dated by TCRdb to 2022 to 2024). Read against the paper, the sample's treatment or condition label means: roughly 10-day PBMC culture with coronavirus spike peptide pools or control peptides (ViraFEST assay). These receptors have no identified antigens. Receptor libraries were prepared by PCR. Sequencing relied on an Illumina iSeq 100. DNA from cultured CD4+ T cells was subjected to TCR sequencing with the Oncomine TCR Beta short-read assay at the Johns Hopkins FTIC core. TCRdb applied fastp at Q25 and MiXCR to the public reads, then kept only in-frame beta chains. CDR3 protein duplicates are merged, each entry listing the most common genes and DNA. This sample gives 14,000 to 15,000 distinct CDR3 sequences in total; around half of them show up just once. The leading ten clones occupy roughly 27% of the sample.

The sequences come from cultured CD4+ T cells from blood, collected after SARS-CoV-2 vaccination. The origin of the receptors is a human donor with COVID-19.

The chain has TRBV6-4 and TRBJ1-1, with 9 positions matching TRBD1. The V gene end was trimmed by 4 bases and the J gene end by 4 bases; junction bases not matched to a gene: 7. The CDR3 is made up of 15 amino acids. Germline CDR1 is MRHNA and CDR2 is SNTAGT. In nucleotides, the CDR3 is TGTGCCAGCAGTGCGGGGACAGGGCCCTCCACTGAAGCTTTCTTT. This codes for CASSAGTGPSTEAFF.

For the CDR3, the DNA is TGTGCCAGCAGCGCACGACACGGGTGGTCTGAAGCTTTCTTT. Protein sequence: CASSARHGWSEAFF. The V and J genes are TRBV7-2 and TRBJ1-1; D call uncertain. V was pared by 5 bases and J by 6 bases, with 16 bases between. Germline V CDR1 and CDR2: SGHTA, FQGNSA. The CDR3 is 14 amino acids.

The rearrangement joins TRBV12-3 or TRBV12-4 to TRBJ1-5; tentative D call: TRBD1 (6 bases). This CDR3 is 15 amino acids long. Trimming cost V 5 bases and J 7 bases, with 18 bases left between them. This CDR3 is CASSQGQPLEQPQHF. Written as DNA, the CDR3 is TGTGCCAGCAGTCAAGGACAGCCACTAGAGCAGCCCCAGCATTTT.

This clonotype has just one count. The chain links TRBV6-4 to TRBJ2-2; D uncertain. V lost 7 bases to trimming and J lost 0 bases, with 9 bases between them. The V gene's germline CDR1 is MRHNA and CDR2 SNTAGT. This CDR3 spans 14 amino acids. This CDR3 is CASTPSANTGELFF. The DNA of the CDR3 is TGTGCCAGCACCCCCAGCGCGAACACCGGGGAGCTGTTTTTT.

The chain couples TRBV5-6 to TRBJ2-6; D is unresolved. CDR3 length: 15 residues. With 2 bases removed from V and 4 bases from J, the gap between germline ends came to 10 bases. Germline lookup yields CDR1 SGHDT and CDR2 YYEEEE. The CDR3 reads CASSFEGSGANVLTF. CDR3 DNA: TGTGCCAGCAGCTTTGAAGGGTCAGGGGCCAACGTCCTGACTTTC.

The V call is TRBV19, the J call TRBJ2-3; no clear D. Germline values: CDR1 LNHDA, CDR2 SQIVND (reference sequence). Trimming pared 5 bases from V and 0 bases from J, leaving 12 bases between. The CDR3 totals 15 residues. CDR3 in DNA: TGTGCCAGTAGTCTACTACAGAGCAGCACAGATACGCAGTATTTT. Amino acids: CASSLLQSSTDTQYF. The whole variable domain, filled in from reference TRBV19 and TRBJ2-3, reads DGGITQSPKYLFRKEGQNVTLSCEQNLNHDAMYWYRQDPGQGLRLIYYSQIVNDFQKGDIAEGYSVSREKKESFPLTVTSAQKNPTAFYLCASSLLQSSTDTQYFGPGTRLTVL.

This rearrangement joins TRBV7-9 to TRBJ2-3; D is perhaps TRBD2 (6 bases). The ends were cut back, 5 bases at V and 2 bases at J, with 20 bases in the middle. This CDR3 comprises 17 residues. Germline CDR1 SEHNR, CDR2 FQNEAQ (reference sequence). The CDR3 reads CASSPSVGGLSTDTQYF. In nucleotides, the CDR3 is TGTGCCAGCAGCCCCAGCGTGGGGGGACTGTCCACAGATACGCAGTATTTT.

This clonotype was seen only a few times. The gene calls are TRBV15 and TRBJ2-7; D not resolved. Germline V gives CDR1 LNHNV, CDR2 YYDKDF (reference sequence). V lost 3 bases, J lost 0 bases, and 12 bases lay in between. CDR3 length: 15 amino acids. The CDR3 coding sequence is TGTGCCACCAGCAGTCGACTGTTGGGCTCCTACGAGCAGTACTTC. Its translation is CATSSRLLGSYEQYF.

The genes are TRBV5-1 and TRBJ2-3; D not certain. Trimming stripped 8 bases from V and 2 bases from J, with 15 bases between. The CDR3 is 14 amino acids. Germline CDR1 SGHRS, CDR2 YFSETQ. The CDR3: CASFRAQTTDTQYF. CDR3 nucleotide sequence: TGCGCCAGTTTTCGGGCCCAAACCACAGATACGCAGTATTTT.

The chain links TRBV11-1 to TRBJ1-3; no firm D call. CDR3 length: 12 residues. V was cut by 1 base and J by 3 bases, with 1 base left in between. The germline gives CDR1 SGHAT, CDR2 FQDESV (reference sequence). Here the CDR3 reads CASSLGGNTIYF. DNA for the CDR3: TGTGCCAGCAGCTTAGGTGGAAACACCATATATTTT. Based on the CDR3 plus reference TRBV11-1 and TRBJ1-3, the full variable domain is EAEVAQSPRYKITEKSQAVAFWCDPISGHATLYWYRQILGQGPELLVQFQDESVVDDSQLPKDRFSAERLKGVDSTLKIQPAELGDSAMYLCASSLGGNTIYFGEGSWLTVV.

V usage is TRBV7-9 and J usage is TRBJ2-5; D is undetermined. The CDR3 loop spans 15 amino acids. Germline V CDR1 and CDR2: SEHNR, FQNEAQ (reference sequence). Deletions cut 5 bases from V and 4 bases from J, with 17 bases between. CDR3 loop: CASSPPFRTGETQYF. Here the CDR3 DNA reads TGTGCCAGCAGCCCACCTTTCCGTACCGGAGAGACCCAGTACTTC.

This clonotype was seen more than once but under ten times. This chain connects TRBV7-3 to TRBJ2-5; TRBD2 is a possible D gene (6 bases). Germline CDR1 and CDR2: SGHTA and FQGTGA. The CDR3 loop spans 14 amino acids. Trimming took 4 bases from V and 5 from J, leaving 14 bases between them. The CDR3 sequence is CASSSEGLGETQYF. In DNA form, the CDR3 reads TGTGCCAGCAGCTCGGAGGGGCTAGGGGAGACCCAGTACTTC.

This clonotype occurred a few times. J is TRBJ1-2 and V is TRBV7-8, with D tentatively TRBD1 (5 bases). Between the trimmed V and J ends, which lost 6 bases and 8 bases, there was a span of 22 bases. The length of the CDR3 is 15 residues. CDR1 is SGHVS, CDR2 FQNEAQ, per germline. The CDR3 DNA reads TGTGCCAGCAGTCGAACCGCCCGAGGAGGGGAGGGCTACACCTTC. The encoded protein is CASSRTARGGEGYTF. Combining the CDR3 with reference TRBV7-8 and TRBJ1-2 gives the whole variable domain GAGVSQSPRYKVAKRGQDVALRCDPISGHVSLFWYQQALGQGPEFLTYFQNEAQLDKSGLPSDRFFAERPEGSVSTLKIQRTQQEDSAVYLCASSRTARGGEGYTFGSGTRLTVV.

This clonotype has just one count. The V call is TRBV20-1, the J call TRBJ2-1; D possibly corresponds to TRBD1 (6 bases). CDR1 DFQATT and CDR2 SNEGSKA come from the germline V gene (reference sequence). The ends were cut back, 4 bases at V and 4 bases at J, with 17 bases in the middle. The CDR3 runs 15 residues. The CDR3 sequence: CSATHRAKGYNEQFF. CDR3 nucleotide sequence: TGCAGTGCTACCCACAGGGCAAAGGGGTACAATGAGCAGTTCTTC.

J is TRBJ2-5 and V is TRBV6-2 or TRBV6-3; the D is unclear. Trimming pared 4 bases from V and 11 bases from J, leaving 11 bases between. The CDR3 is 11 amino acids. In germline, CDR1 is MNHEY, CDR2 SVGEGT. CDR3: CASSSADPQYF. For the CDR3, the DNA is TGTGCCAGCAGTTCCGCGGACCCTCAGTACTTC.

This clonotype has only one observation. The V and J genes are TRBV20-1 and TRBJ2-3; D is undetermined. Germline CDR1 and CDR2: DFQATT and SNEGSKA (reference sequence). CDR3 size: 13 residues. The V gene lost 5 bases and the J gene lost 2 bases, with 11 bases spanning the gap. The chain's CDR3 is CSAPPGFTDTQYF. DNA for the CDR3: TGCAGTGCTCCCCCCGGATTCACAGATACGCAGTATTTT.

The rearrangement uses TRBV28 and TRBJ1-3; tentative D call: TRBD1 (6 bases). Looked up from germline, CDR1 is MDHEN and CDR2 is SYDVKM. Trimming took 6 bases from V and 3 from J, leaving 12 bases between them. The CDR3 loop spans 14 amino acids. In DNA form, the CDR3 reads TGTGCCAGCAGACTATACAGGGATGGAAACACCATATATTTT. Its translation: CASRLYRDGNTIYF.

This clonotype was detected only a few times. This chain uses TRBV5-3 with TRBJ2-7, with D unresolved. TRBV5-3 is flagged as an ORF with uncertain function. The V end lost 8 bases, the J end lost 2 bases, and 17 bases lay between the germline ends. This CDR3 is 14 amino acids long. The CDR3 loop reads CASSASTQTYEQYF. The CDR3 DNA reads as TGTGCCAGCAGCGCCTCGACTCAGACCTACGAGCAGTACTTC.

The chain uses TRBV5-4 and TRBJ2-3, with D perhaps matching TRBD2 (5 bases). Per germline, CDR1 SGHNT and CDR2 YYREEE (reference sequence). V shed 2 bases and J shed 6 bases, with 16 bases lying between them. The CDR3 is 15 residues long. The CDR3 nucleotides are TGTGCCAGCAGCTTAAGGACGGGCGGGTTCGATACGCAGTATTTT. It encodes CASSLRTGGFDTQYF.

This clonotype was seen a few times. The chain recombines TRBV5-4 with TRBJ2-7; D gene uncertain. V lost 0 bases to trimming and J lost 3 bases, with 7 bases between them. The CDR3 is 13 residues long. CDR1 and CDR2 (germline): SGHNT, YYREEE (reference sequence). The CDR3 loop reads CASSLGSRYEQYF. For the CDR3, the DNA is TGTGCCAGCAGCTTGGGGAGTCGCTACGAGCAGTACTTC.

This clonotype was recorded a few times. This chain joins TRBV7-2 and TRBJ1-5; TRBD1 matches at 7 bases. The germline V gene has CDR1 SGHTA and CDR2 FQGNSA. The trim removed 1 base at V and 6 bases at J, leaving 6 bases unmatched. CDR3 length: 15 amino acids. The CDR3 nucleotides read TGTGCCAGCAGCTTAGTGACAGGGAAGGGTCAGCCCCAGCATTTT. Its protein product is CASSLVTGKGQPQHF.

The chain has TRBV12-3 or TRBV12-4 and TRBJ2-1; 8 nucleotides line up with TRBD2. The J segment lost 8 bases and the V segment lost 6 bases, leaving 9 bases of the junction unmatched. This CDR3 has 14 amino acids. The CDR3 is CASSVGGGSDEQFF. Here the CDR3 DNA reads TGTGCCAGCAGCGTCGGGGGGGGGTCGGATGAGCAGTTCTTC.

The chain combines TRBV6-1 with TRBJ1-6; D gene uncertain. The ends were cut back, 7 bases at V and 10 bases at J, with 20 bases in the middle. In germline, CDR1 is MNHNS, CDR2 SASEGT. The CDR3 contains 15 residues. CDR3 bases: TGTGCCAGCACTCTCTCCATGAATATCGGGTCACCCCTCCACTTT. It specifies CASTLSMNIGSPLHF.

V usage is TRBV20-1 and J usage is TRBJ2-3; D remains ambiguous. The CDR3 runs to 13 residues. Looked up from germline, CDR1 is DFQATT and CDR2 is SNEGSKA (reference sequence). The V and J ends lost 0 bases and 0 bases respectively, with 4 bases between them. CDR3 protein: CSAREVSTDTQYF. Here the CDR3 DNA reads TGCAGTGCTAGAGAAGTTAGCACAGATACGCAGTATTTT.

V gene TRBV6-1 combines with J gene TRBJ2-2, with TRBD1 matching over 10 bases. V lost 6 bases to trimming and J lost 4 bases; unmatched junction nucleotides: 5. Germline-derived CDR1 and CDR2 are MNHNS and SASEGT. The length of the CDR3 is 15 residues. The DNA for the CDR3 is TGTGCCAGCAGCTCGGGACAGGGGCCCACCGGGGAGCTGTTTTTT. Translating it yields CASSSGQGPTGELFF.

In its sample, this clonotype was seen a few times. CDR3 loop: CASSSTGRNEQFF. The CDR3 coding sequence is TGTGCCAGCAGTTCTACGGGGCGAAATGAGCAGTTCTTC. The chain has TRBV27 and TRBJ2-1; D may match TRBD1 or TRBD2 (5 bases each). CDR1 and CDR2 from the germline V gene are MNHEY and SMNVEV (reference sequence). This CDR3 spans 13 amino acids. V was cut by 4 bases and J by 7 bases, with 11 bases left in between.

This clonotype was detected a few times. This chain connects TRBV20-1 to TRBJ2-4, with 13 bases identical to TRBD2. V shed 3 bases, J shed 15 bases, and the junction held 17 bases outside the gene matches. There are 16 residues in the CDR3. Germline V lookup: CDR1 DFQATT, CDR2 SNEGSKA (reference sequence). The CDR3 bases are TGCAGTGCTAGCCCCTCGACTAGCGGGGGGTCCGCCGGATGGTACTTC. Protein: CSASPSTSGGSAGWYF.